One and the same sample provided the 10 T cell receptor beta chains below, sequenced in a study of shared clonotypes between healthy human individuals. Profiling relied on immunoSEQ multiplex PCR, and the TCRdb table lists in-frame clones only, not all of them. The data show more than 2,000,000 clones, with 85% to 95% seen just once and over 0.12% held by the top ten. Sequenced sample: naive CD4+ T cells sorted from blood. Subset meaning: CD45RA+ positively selected. The receptors shown here come from a man between 18 and 29 years old in good health.

The gene calls are TRBV7-9 and TRBJ1-2; 7 bases align to TRBD1. CDR3 length: 14 amino acids. The germline V gene has CDR1 SEHNR and CDR2 FQNEAQ (reference sequence). Trimming took 4 bases from V and 2 from J; bases not matched to a gene: 4. DNA for the CDR3: TGTGCCAGCAGCTATACAGGGGCGAACTATGGCTACACCTTC. Residues: CASSYTGANYGYTF. The full variable domain, rest sourced from reference TRBV7-9 and TRBJ1-2, is DTGVSQNPRHKITKRGQNVTFRCDPISEHNRLYWYRQTLGQGPEFLTYFQNEAQLEKSRLLSDRFSAERPKGSFSTLEIQRTEQGDSAMYLCASSYTGANYGYTFGSGTRLTVV.

V is TRBV19 and J is TRBJ2-3; 12 nucleotides match TRBD2. V lost 4 bases to trimming and J lost 3 bases; unmatched junction nucleotides: 8. Per germline, CDR1 LNHDA and CDR2 SQIVND (reference sequence). This CDR3 region has 17 residues. The CDR3 spells CASSTSPGLAGTDTQYF. The CDR3 region has the DNA TGTGCCAGTAGTACCTCCCCGGGACTAGCGGGTACAGATACGCAGTATTTT.

V and J are TRBV6-1 and TRBJ1-2, with TRBD1 matching 10 bases. CDR3 size: 15 residues. The V gene's germline CDR1 is MNHNS and CDR2 SASEGT. V lost 3 bases to trimming and J lost 6 bases; unmatched junction nucleotides: 7. CDR3 loop: CASSEGQGLNHGYTF. DNA for the CDR3: TGTGCCAGCAGTGAGGGACAGGGGTTAAACCATGGCTACACCTTC.

The rearrangement links TRBV5-1 to TRBJ2-3; D perhaps matches TRBD2 (7 bases). Germline V gene lookup returns CDR1 SGHRS and CDR2 YFSETQ. CDR3 length: 14 amino acids. Trimming shortened V by 7 bases and J by 5 bases, and 17 bases separated the two germline ends. The CDR3 sequence is CASHRGGARDTQYF. In DNA, the CDR3 is TGCGCCAGCCACCGAGGGGGGGCCAGAGATACGCAGTATTTT.

The J gene is TRBJ2-7, the V gene TRBV7-2; 7 bases align to TRBD1. V shed 5 bases, J shed 3 bases, and the junction held 10 bases outside the gene matches. The CDR3 length is 15 residues. CDR1 is SGHTA and CDR2 is FQGNSA in the germline V gene. CDR3 protein: CASSLSNRGSYEQYF. The CDR3 DNA sequence: TGTGCCAGCAGCCTTTCTAACAGGGGAAGCTACGAGCAGTACTTC.

This chain joins TRBV28 and TRBJ1-5, with 9 bases fitting TRBD1. The germline gives CDR1 MDHEN, CDR2 SYDVKM. The CDR3 has 17 residues. Losses at the gene ends were 4 bases for V and 2 bases for J; bases not matched to a gene: 9. The CDR3 nucleotides read TGTGCCAGCAGTTCCGGGACAGGGACTATTGGCAATCAGCCCCAGCATTTT. Translation: CASSSGTGTIGNQPQHF. The variable domain in full, completed from reference TRBV28 and TRBJ1-5, reads DVKVTQSSRYLVKRTGEKVFLECVQDMDHENMFWYRQDPGLGLRLIYFSYDVKMKEKGDIPEGYSVSREKKERFSLILESASTNQTSMYLCASSSGTGTIGNQPQHFGDGTRLSIL.

J is TRBJ2-5 and V is TRBV9; TRBD2 agrees at 9 bases. Germline assignment: CDR1 SGDLS and CDR2 YYNGEE. V lost 3 bases to trimming and J lost 4 bases; unmatched junction nucleotides: 19. The CDR3 extends over 19 amino acids. The CDR3, as DNA: TGTGCCAGCAGCGCCCATGAAGCGGGGGGCCTCAAACGAAGAGAGACCCAGTACTTC. Its translation is CASSAHEAGGLKRRETQYF. Combining the CDR3 with reference TRBV9 and TRBJ2-5 gives the whole variable domain DSGVTQTPKHLITATGQRVTLRCSPRSGDLSVYWYQQSLDQGLQFLIQYYNGEERAKGNILERFSAQQFPDLHSELNLSSLELGDSALYFCASSAHEAGGLKRRETQYFGPGTRLLVL.

This clone was counted a few times. The chain has TRBV5-1 and TRBJ1-3; weak D call: TRBD1 (5 bases). CDR3 size: 14 residues. Germline-derived CDR1 and CDR2 are SGHRS and YFSETQ. The ends were cut back, 4 bases at V and 3 bases at J, with 11 bases in the middle. CDR3 loop: CASSRQGGGNTIYF. The DNA of the CDR3 is TGCGCCAGCAGCAGGCAGGGAGGTGGAAACACCATATATTTT.

CDR3 residues: CATSGLGTDTQYF. CDR3 coding DNA: TGTGCCACTTCGGGACTAGGTACAGATACGCAGTATTTT. This chain uses TRBV6-1 with TRBJ2-3; 8 bases map to TRBD2. Germline CDR1 MNHNS, CDR2 SASEGT. The CDR3 spans 13 residues. The junction had 6 bases not matched to a gene; V was cut back by 10 bases and J by 3 bases.

The rearrangement links TRBV7-9 to TRBJ2-5, with 8 bases matching TRBD2. Germline V gene lookup returns CDR1 SEHNR and CDR2 FQNEAQ (reference sequence). Germline trimming cut 6 bases from V and 1 base from J; bases unmatched to any gene: 7. The CDR3 length is 15 residues. The CDR3: CASRFIAGGQETQYF. The CDR3 nucleotides read TGTGCCAGCAGATTCATCGCGGGGGGCCAAGAGACCCAGTACTTC. The full variable domain, with the rest looked up from reference TRBV7-9 and TRBJ2-5, is DTGVSQNPRHKITKRGQNVTFRCDPISEHNRLYWYRQTLGQGPEFLTYFQNEAQLEKSRLLSDRFSAERPKGSFSTLEIQRTEQGDSAMYLCASRFIAGGQETQYFGPGTRLLVL.